This T cell receptor beta chain was captured in a study of blood T cells in healthy people across ages. PCR was performed a second time for about 6 to 12 cycles using a sample-barcoded 5' primer and a J-beta primer mix. TCRdb called the 5' RACE reads again in MiXCR, with one record for every CDR3 protein. The sample has 700,000 to 950,000 distinct CDR3 sequences, 55% to 75% seen once; the top ten hold approximately 23%. General study findings and limits: As age increased, TCR beta diversity per million T cells fell in a roughly linear fashion. Greater diversity and more naive CD4+ cells were seen in long-lived donors than in aged donors.

Germline V gene sequence: CDR1 SGHAT, CDR2 FQDESV (reference sequence). There are 13 residues in the CDR3. Trimming cost V 3 bases and J 11 bases, with 16 bases left between them. Notes on this clonotype: Its antigen is currently unknown.

Each sample used at least 6 million PBMCs. The TCR comes from a young man in good health. The sequenced material came from blood. V usage is TRBV11-1 and J usage is TRBJ2-5; no reliable D call. DNA of the CDR3: TGTGCCAGCAGCTTCGTAATAGAAAATGAGCAGTACTTC. This encodes CASSFVIENEQYF.